What follows are 10 T cell receptor beta chains derived from one specimen sequenced in a study of OX40 agonist ivuxolimab in advanced cancers. Repertoires were generated with immunoSEQ multiplex PCR, while TCRdb's copy carries only in-frame clones and drops some. The profile shows around 66,000 clones, 85% to 90% of them singletons. The sample here was CD4+ or CD8+ T cells sorted from blood, taken in a trial of the OX40 agonist ivuxolimab. Source of these receptors: an adult with an advanced solid tumor such as melanoma, head and neck, liver or kidney cancer.

About this clone: No DNA is shown, since the ends of the CDR3 on it are uncertain; the CDR3 is the one TCRdb lists. The chain employs TRBV28 and TRBJ2-5; the table assigns TRBD1, which was not confirmed against the DNA. Termini included, the CDR3 measures 16 amino acids. CDR1 is MDHEN, CDR2 SYDVKM, per germline. The CDR3 reads CASKNRDRGFLETQYF.

This chain joins TRBV5-1 and TRBJ2-7, with D perhaps TRBD2 (5 bases). Trimming pared 4 bases from V and 6 bases from J, leaving 14 bases between. CDR1 is SGHRS, CDR2 YFSETQ, per germline. The CDR3 spans 13 residues. CDR3 residues: CASSAGMASEQYF. The CDR3 region has the DNA TGCGCCAGCAGCGCCGGGATGGCGAGCGAGCAGTACTTC.

The rearrangement links TRBV2 to TRBJ2-1; no reliable D call. The CDR3 has 11 residues. Trimming removed 5 bases at V and 4 bases at J, with 3 bases between. The germline V gene encodes CDR1 SNHLY and CDR2 FYNNEI. As DNA, the CDR3 is TGTGCCAGCAGTAAATACAATGAGCAGTTCTTC. Its translation: CASSKYNEQFF.

This chain joins TRBV27 and TRBJ2-2, with D unclear. V dropped 3 bases and J dropped 4 bases, with 3 bases sitting between them. The germline gives CDR1 MNHEY, CDR2 SMNVEV (reference sequence). The CDR3 runs 12 residues. The CDR3 region has the DNA TGTGCCAGCAGTTTCGGCACCGGGGAGCTGTTTTTT. It is translated as CASSFGTGELFF.

This clone appeared a few times. The chain is built from TRBV6-6 and TRBJ1-5, with a weak D call TRBD1 (5 bases). Trimming removed 6 bases from V and 0 bases from J, with 9 bases in between. This CDR3 has 14 amino acids. Germline loops: CDR1 MNHNY, CDR2 SVGAGI (reference sequence). The DNA for the CDR3 is TGTGCCAGCAGGCTAGGGGATAGCAATCAGCCCCAGCATTTT. Encoded protein: CASRLGDSNQPQHF.

The chain combines TRBV15 with TRBJ2-6; possible D gene TRBD1, 8 bases. Germline lookup yields CDR1 LNHNV and CDR2 YYDKDF (reference sequence). This CDR3 is built from 17 residues. Deletions cut 6 bases from V and 1 base from J, with 16 bases between. The CDR3 sequence: CATRTDRGGSGANVLTF. CDR3 bases: TGTGCCACCAGAACCGACAGGGGAGGGTCTGGGGCCAACGTCCTGACTTTC.

This chain connects TRBV28 to TRBJ1-1, with 7 bases that match TRBD1. V lost 5 bases and J lost 4; bases outside the gene matches: 4. This CDR3 region has 13 residues. Germline CDR1 and CDR2: MDHEN and SYDVKM. CDR3 amino acids: CASSDYRGTEAFF. Here the CDR3 DNA reads TGTGCCAGCAGTGACTACAGGGGCACTGAAGCTTTCTTT.

The chain couples TRBV28 to TRBJ2-7, with TRBD2 matching over 14 bases. V shed 5 bases and J 6 bases; nucleotides not matched to a gene: 9. The CDR3 sequence is 16 residues long. From germline, CDR1 is MDHEN and CDR2 SYDVKM. CDR3 nucleotides: TGTGCCAGCAGTCCGGGGACTAGCGGGAGCGAAGGCGAGCAGTACTTC. It yields the protein CASSPGTSGSEGEQYF.

V gene TRBV7-3 combines with J gene TRBJ2-6, with 9 bases identical to TRBD2. J was trimmed by 4 bases and V by 5 bases; bases with no gene match: 3. The CDR3 spans 15 residues. CDR1 is SGHTA and CDR2 is FQGTGA in the germline V gene. In nucleotides, the CDR3 is TGTGCCAGCAGCCCGCGGGGGGGCGGGGCCAACGTCCTGACTTTC. Protein: CASSPRGGGANVLTF.

The J gene is TRBJ2-2, the V gene TRBV28, with D tentatively TRBD2 (6 bases). This CDR3 has 13 amino acids. Trimming removed 3 bases from V and 8 bases from J, with 10 bases in between. Germline loops: CDR1 MDHEN, CDR2 SYDVKM. The CDR3 nucleotides are TGTGCCAGCAGTTTGGACTACCCTGGGGAGCTGTTTTTT. Its translation: CASSLDYPGELFF. Complete variable domain (other parts from reference TRBV28 and TRBJ2-2): DVKVTQSSRYLVKRTGEKVFLECVQDMDHENMFWYRQDPGLGLRLIYFSYDVKMKEKGDIPEGYSVSREKKERFSLILESASTNQTSMYLCASSLDYPGELFFGEGSRLTVL.